The 9 T cell receptor beta chains below were found in one sample sequenced in a study of post-analysis software for immune sequencing data. Study results and limitations: Patients had higher frequencies than controls of about five TRBV segments, including TRBV5-6, TRBV5-1 and TRBV20-1.

cDNA libraries for TCR beta contained unique molecular identifiers. TCRdb recomputed calls from the PCR reads with MiXCR, one row per CDR3 protein. The repertoire consists of approximately 350,000 distinct CDR3 sequences, with roughly 30% occurring once and the leading ten covering about an eighth. Their antigen targets remain unknown. Material for sequencing was blood. Receptors originate from a girl aged 10-17 years with multiple sclerosis.

The CDR3 coding sequence is TGCAGTGCGCTAGCGGGGGGCCGCTACAATGAGCAGTTCTTC. Protein sequence: CSALAGGRYNEQFF. The chain is built from TRBV20-1 and TRBJ2-1; 11 bases agree with TRBD2. From germline, CDR1 is DFQATT and CDR2 SNEGSKA (reference sequence). The CDR3 has 14 residues. The ends lost 6 bases at V and 3 bases at J; junction bases unmatched: 4.

As concerns this clonotype: The junction departs from germline at one end; a sequencing error may be responsible. J is TRBJ2-1 and V is TRBV20-1; D perhaps matches TRBD2 (6 bases). The CDR3 has 12 amino acids. Germline V lookup: CDR1 DFQATT, CDR2 SNEGSKA (reference sequence). CDR3 amino acids: CSAAGPGNKQFF. For the CDR3, the DNA is TGCAGTGCTGCGGGACCAGGCAATAAGCAGTTCTTC.

The CDR3 coding sequence is TGTGCCAGCAGCTTATCCCTCTCCTACAATGAGCAGTTCTTC. It translates to CASSLSLSYNEQFF. The rearrangement uses TRBV7-9 and TRBJ2-1, with D unclear. Germline-derived CDR1 and CDR2 are SEHNR and FQNEAQ (reference sequence). The V end was cut by 2 bases, the J end by 0 bases, with 5 bases between. The CDR3 has 14 residues. The full variable domain, with the rest looked up from reference TRBV7-9 and TRBJ2-1, is DTGVSQNPRHKITKRGQNVTFRCDPISEHNRLYWYRQTLGQGPEFLTYFQNEAQLEKSRLLSDRFSAERPKGSFSTLEIQRTEQGDSAMYLCASSLSLSYNEQFFGPGTRLTVL.

This rearrangement joins TRBV10-3 to TRBJ2-1; D assignment may be TRBD1 or TRBD2 (5 bases each). CDR1 is ENHRY, CDR2 SYGVKD, per germline. CDR3 length equals 15 residues. The V and J ends lost 11 bases and 0 bases respectively, with 17 bases between them. The CDR3 spells CASGKGPSSYNEQFF. The CDR3 DNA sequence: TGTGCCTCGGGGAAGGGGCCGAGCTCCTACAATGAGCAGTTCTTC.

The chain has TRBV4-1 and TRBJ2-1, with unresolved D. The CDR3 runs 13 residues. Trimming removed 1 base from V and 8 bases from J, with 9 bases in between. Germline assignment: CDR1 MGHRA and CDR2 YSYEKL. DNA of the CDR3: TGCGCCAGCAGCCAAGTATACAGCGATGAGCAGTTCTTC. Its protein product is CASSQVYSDEQFF.

The chain recombines TRBV18 with TRBJ2-7, with D possibly being TRBD1 (8 bases). Germline loops: CDR1 KGHSH, CDR2 LQKENI. Trimming took 3 bases from V and 3 from J, leaving 18 bases between them. The CDR3 has 16 residues. In DNA form, the CDR3 reads TGTGCCAGCTCACCCCAGGACAGGGAGGGCTTCTACGAGCAGTACTTC. Translating it yields CASSPQDREGFYEQYF.

This clonotype was seen a handful of times. The chain recombines TRBV5-1 with TRBJ1-4, with 10 bases matching TRBD1. The CDR3 contains 15 residues. The trim removed 4 bases at V and 11 bases at J, leaving 11 bases unmatched. In germline, CDR1 is SGHRS, CDR2 YFSETQ. CDR3 sequence (DNA): TGCGCCAGCAGCGCCACCGGGACAGGGGTGAGGAAACTGTTTTTT. Encoded protein: CASSATGTGVRKLFF.

J is TRBJ1-1 and V is TRBV28, with 9 bases lining up with TRBD1. The CDR3 consists of 15 residues. Looked up from germline, CDR1 is MDHEN and CDR2 is SYDVKM. Trimming cost V 6 bases and J 0 bases; bases outside gene matches: 5. CDR3 in DNA: TGTGCCAGCAGCTCGGGACAGGGAATGAACACTGAAGCTTTCTTT. This codes for CASSSGQGMNTEAFF. Based on the CDR3 plus reference TRBV28 and TRBJ1-1, the full variable domain is DVKVTQSSRYLVKRTGEKVFLECVQDMDHENMFWYRQDPGLGLRLIYFSYDVKMKEKGDIPEGYSVSREKKERFSLILESASTNQTSMYLCASSSGQGMNTEAFFGQGTRLTVV.

The gene calls are TRBV10-3 and TRBJ1-4, with D tentatively TRBD1 (6 bases). CDR3 length: 12 amino acids. Germline values: CDR1 ENHRY, CDR2 SYGVKD. The V end lost 5 bases, the J end lost 8 bases, and 9 bases lay between the germline ends. The CDR3 loop reads CAISIRGEKLFF. The CDR3 DNA reads as TGTGCCATCAGTATCAGGGGCGAAAAACTGTTTTTT.